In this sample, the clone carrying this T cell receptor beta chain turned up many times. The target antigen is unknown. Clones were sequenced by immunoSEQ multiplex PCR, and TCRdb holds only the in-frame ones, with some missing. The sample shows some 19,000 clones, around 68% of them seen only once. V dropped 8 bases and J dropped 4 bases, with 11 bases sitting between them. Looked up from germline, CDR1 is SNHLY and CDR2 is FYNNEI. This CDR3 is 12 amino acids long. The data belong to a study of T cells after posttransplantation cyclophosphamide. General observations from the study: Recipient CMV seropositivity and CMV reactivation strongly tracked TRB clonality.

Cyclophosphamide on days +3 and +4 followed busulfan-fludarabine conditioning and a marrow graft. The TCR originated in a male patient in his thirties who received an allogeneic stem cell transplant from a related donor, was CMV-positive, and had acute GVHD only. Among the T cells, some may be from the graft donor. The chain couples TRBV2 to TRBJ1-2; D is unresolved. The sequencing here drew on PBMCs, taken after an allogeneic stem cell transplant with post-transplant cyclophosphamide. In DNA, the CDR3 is TGTGCCAGCCTCTGGACTTCCTATGGCTACACCTTC. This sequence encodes CASLWTSYGYTF.